The clone carrying this T cell receptor beta chain was seen a handful of times. Germline CDR1 reads SQVTM; CDR2 reads ANQGSEA. The CDR3 is made up of 16 amino acids. The junction had 6 bases not matched to a gene; V was cut back by 0 bases and J by 3 bases. The sample belongs to a study of T cells in Graves' hyperthyroidism and ophthalmopathy. Subjects with ophthalmopathy showed a Clinical Activity Score no lower than 3, a NOSPECS grade no lower than 4, and a duration shorter than 3 months. Template material for amplifying TCR beta CDR3 regions consisted of RNA transcripts. The TCR CDR3 was amplified in a first-round RT-PCR using the HTBI primer set. TCRdb reprocessed the multiplex PCR reads via MiXCR and lists one record per CDR3 protein. The data show fewer than 450,000 distinct CDR3 sequences, around 18% seen once.

Sequencing was done on a sample of blood. The J gene is TRBJ2-2, the V gene TRBV29-1; 8 nucleotides line up with TRBD2. This receptor was identified in a man younger than 35 with Graves' ophthalmopathy. CDR3 loop: CSVEDPERGYTGELFF. The CDR3 nucleotides read TGCAGCGTTGAAGATCCGGAGCGGGGGTACACCGGGGAGCTGTTTTTT.